These 22 T cell receptor beta chains were sequenced from one sample in a study of cytomegalovirus exposure and HLA in healthy donors. PCR involved 60 Vbeta and 13 Jbeta primers. Profiling relied on immunoSEQ multiplex PCR, and the TCRdb table lists in-frame clones only, not all of them. The table lists a few hundred thousand clones, just over 70% of them singletons. Input material: PBMCs. These receptors were collected from a female donor in good health and CMV-seronegative.

This rearrangement joins TRBV5-6 to TRBJ2-1; 7 positions match TRBD2. Looked up from germline, CDR1 is SGHDT and CDR2 is YYEEEE. The V gene end was trimmed by 4 bases and the J gene end by 2 bases; junction bases not matched to a gene: 9. The CDR3 is 16 residues long. In DNA form, the CDR3 reads TGTGCCAGCAGCCTCCCCCGGGAGGTAGCCTACAATGAGCAGTTCTTC. It translates to CASSLPREVAYNEQFF.

This chain links TRBV27 with TRBJ2-7, with 8 bases identical to TRBD1. Germline values: CDR1 MNHEY, CDR2 SMNVEV (reference sequence). Losses at the gene ends were 4 bases for V and 6 bases for J; bases not matched to a gene: 2. The CDR3 contains 12 residues. DNA of the CDR3: TGTGCCAGCAGTTCGACAGGGGTCGAGCAGTACTTC. Translation: CASSSTGVEQYF.

Regarding this clone: Relative to the germline gene, one junction end is altered; a read error may explain this. The chain couples TRBV5-1 to TRBJ2-5; weak D call: TRBD2 (6 bases). Germline-derived CDR1 and CDR2 are SGHRS and YFSETQ. CDR3 size: 15 residues. The CDR3 reads CASSQTGTVKEAQYF. The CDR3 DNA reads as TGCGCCAGCAGCCAAACCGGGACTGTCAAAGAGGCCCAGTACTTC.

The rearrangement joins TRBV27 to TRBJ2-1; 10 nucleotides align to TRBD2. Germline V gene data show CDR1 as MNHEY and CDR2 as SMNVEV (reference sequence). CDR3 length: 16 residues. After removal of 4 bases from V and 7 bases from J, the junction contained 10 bases not matched to a gene. CDR3 region: CASSYRSSGRENEQFF. The CDR3 DNA is TGTGCCAGCAGTTACCGATCTAGCGGGAGAGAAAATGAGCAGTTCTTC.

The CDR3 DNA reads TGTGCCAGCAGCCACAGCGGTAGCTCCTACGAGCAGTACTTC. It translates to CASSHSGSSYEQYF. This chain links TRBV5-4 with TRBJ2-7; maybe TRBD2 (5 bases). The CDR3 has 14 residues. Per germline, CDR1 SGHNT and CDR2 YYREEE (reference sequence). With 4 bases removed from V and 0 bases from J, the gap between germline ends came to 11 bases.

The chain has TRBV18 and TRBJ1-5; D ambiguous. CDR1 is KGHSH, CDR2 LQKENI, per germline. This CDR3 spans 14 amino acids. Trimming shortened V by 2 bases and J by 7 bases, and 12 bases separated the two germline ends. The CDR3 bases are TGTGCCAGCTCACCAAGTGAGGTAGGCCAGCCCCAGCATTTT. The encoded protein is CASSPSEVGQPQHF.

The gene calls are TRBV29-1 and TRBJ1-1, with TRBD1 matching 7 bases. The CDR3 has 13 residues. V lost 6 bases to trimming and J lost 0 bases; unmatched junction nucleotides: 4. Germline assignment: CDR1 SQVTM and CDR2 ANQGSEA. CDR3 protein: CSVGTAMNTEAFF. As DNA, the CDR3 is TGCAGCGTGGGGACAGCCATGAACACTGAAGCTTTCTTT.

The genes are TRBV19 and TRBJ2-2; D not certain. This CDR3 has 12 amino acids. Per germline, CDR1 LNHDA and CDR2 SQIVND (reference sequence). Trimming stripped 3 bases from V and 6 bases from J, with 5 bases between. CDR3 DNA: TGTGCCAGTAGTATCCTCGCCGGGGAGCTGTTTTTT. This sequence encodes CASSILAGELFF.

The J gene is TRBJ2-7, the V gene TRBV5-4, with 8 bases matching TRBD2. V trimming: 1 base; J trimming: 0 bases; junction bases outside the gene matches: 12. This CDR3 region has 18 residues. Germline values: CDR1 SGHNT, CDR2 YYREEE (reference sequence). The DNA of the CDR3 is TGTGCCAGCAGCTTGCCCCACCCGGGGGGGTCCCGCTCCTACGAGCAGTACTTC. Translation: CASSLPHPGGSRSYEQYF. Full variable domain (remainder filled in from reference TRBV5-4 and TRBJ2-7): ETGVTQSPTHLIKTRGQQVTLRCSSQSGHNTVSWYQQALGQGPQFIFQYYREEENGRGNFPPRFSGLQFPNYSSELNVNALELDDSALYLCASSLPHPGGSRSYEQYFGPGTRLTVT.

This clone was seen a handful of times. This chain connects TRBV5-8 to TRBJ1-5; 8 bases align to TRBD1. This CDR3 comprises 13 residues. Germline V lookup: CDR1 SGHTS, CDR2 YDEGEE. V shed 4 bases, J shed 6 bases, and the junction held 3 bases outside the gene matches. The CDR3 is CASSPDRVQPQHF. The CDR3 nucleotides read TGTGCCAGCAGCCCGGACAGGGTTCAGCCCCAGCATTTT.

The rearrangement uses TRBV5-4 and TRBJ1-6, with D uncertain. V was trimmed by 2 bases and J by 8 bases, leaving 8 bases between them. This CDR3 is 13 amino acids long. Germline values: CDR1 SGHNT, CDR2 YYREEE (reference sequence). The CDR3 reads CASSFATDSPLHF. CDR3 sequence (DNA): TGTGCCAGCAGCTTTGCTACTGATTCACCCCTCCACTTT.

The chain uses TRBV2 and TRBJ2-2; perhaps TRBD1 as D (6 bases). The germline V and J ends were trimmed by 6 bases and 5 bases, with 13 bases remaining between them. The germline CDR1 and CDR2 sequences are SNHLY and FYNNEI. The CDR3 spans 14 residues. The CDR3 is CASRVTGQTGELFF. The CDR3 DNA reads TGTGCCAGCAGGGTGACAGGTCAGACCGGGGAGCTGTTTTTT.

CDR3 DNA sequence: TGTGCCAGCAGTTCGAGGGGGGGGAGTGCCCACAATGAGCAGTTCTTC. It translates to CASSSRGGSAHNEQFF. The rearrangement uses TRBV28 and TRBJ2-1, with TRBD2 as a possible D gene (7 bases). V lost 4 bases to trimming and J lost 5 bases, with 18 bases between them. This CDR3 comprises 16 residues. Per germline, CDR1 MDHEN and CDR2 SYDVKM.

The rearrangement uses TRBV27 and TRBJ1-2; TRBD1 aligns across 8 bases. This CDR3 is 15 amino acids long. CDR1 MNHEY and CDR2 SMNVEV come from the germline V gene (reference sequence). J was trimmed by 6 bases and V by 5 bases; bases with no gene match: 11. The CDR3 region is CASSTPGRGLDGYTF. In DNA form, the CDR3 reads TGTGCCAGCAGTACCCCGGGCAGGGGGCTGGATGGCTACACCTTC.

The CDR3 region is CASSLSRSGEQYF. In DNA, the CDR3 is TGTGCCAGCAGCTTGAGCCGGAGTGGGGAGCAGTACTTC. The chain carries TRBV11-2 and TRBJ2-7; no reliable D call. CDR3 length: 13 residues. Trimming stripped 3 bases from V and 7 bases from J, with 13 bases between. Germline V gene sequence: CDR1 SGHAT, CDR2 FQNNGV.

CDR3 sequence: CASSVRDSSYEQYF. In nucleotides, the CDR3 is TGTGCCAGCAGCGTCCGGGACAGTTCCTACGAGCAGTACTTC. The chain is built from TRBV9 and TRBJ2-7, with 7 bases identical to TRBD1. The V gene end was trimmed by 2 bases and the J gene end by 1 base; junction bases not matched to a gene: 3. Germline assignment: CDR1 SGDLS and CDR2 YYNGEE. CDR3 length equals 14 residues.

The gene calls are TRBV10-2 and TRBJ2-1; 7 positions match TRBD1. The V segment lost 8 bases and the J segment 7 bases; nucleotides outside the gene matches: 5. The CDR3 covers 12 residues. In germline, CDR1 is WSHSY, CDR2 SAAADI. The DNA for the CDR3 is TGCGCCAGCCGGGACAGTTTAAATGAGCAGTTCTTC. It encodes CASRDSLNEQFF.

This chain connects TRBV19 to TRBJ2-7; D may be TRBD1 (5 bases). The CDR3 is 14 residues long. Germline loops: CDR1 LNHDA, CDR2 SQIVND (reference sequence). Between the trimmed V and J ends, which lost 5 bases and 3 bases, there was a span of 14 bases. The CDR3 region has the DNA TGTGCCAGTAGTGTTTCGGACAACTACTACGAGCAGTACTTC. Translated: CASSVSDNYYEQYF.

The genes are TRBV7-9 and TRBJ2-1; 11 bases fit TRBD2. Germline-derived CDR1 and CDR2 are SEHNR and FQNEAQ (reference sequence). The J segment lost 6 bases and the V segment lost 6 bases, leaving 4 bases of the junction unmatched. This CDR3 has 14 residues. CDR3 in amino acids: CASRTSGNSNEQFF. As DNA, the CDR3 is TGTGCCAGCAGGACTAGCGGGAATAGCAATGAGCAGTTCTTC.

J is TRBJ2-3 and V is TRBV12-1; TRBD2 reflects the table's D call only, with no check against the DNA. TRBV12-1 represents a pseudogene. The length of the CDR3 is 18 residues. The CDR3 region is CASSWRMTSGGSTDTQYF. DNA for the CDR3: TGTGCCAGCAGCTGGAGAATGACTAGCGGGGGTAGCACAGATACGCAGTATTTT.

The chain has TRBV13 and TRBJ2-3, with TRBD2 matching 9 bases. V was clipped by 6 bases and J by 6 bases; unmatched bases: 16. The CDR3 is made up of 17 amino acids. Per germline, CDR1 PRHDT and CDR2 FYEKMQ (reference sequence). This CDR3 reads CASSEGPPSGARDTQYF. The CDR3 DNA follows: TGTGCCAGCAGTGAAGGGCCCCCTAGCGGGGCTAGGGATACGCAGTATTTT.

This sequence joins TRBV2 and TRBJ2-2; D is possibly TRBD2 (6 bases). Trimming cost V 10 bases and J 1 base, with 13 bases left between them. Germline CDR1 is SNHLY and CDR2 is FYNNEI. The CDR3 contains 14 residues. This CDR3 is CATRGWVNTGELFF. The CDR3 DNA reads as TGTGCCACCCGGGGGTGGGTGAACACCGGGGAGCTGTTTTTT.